The 28 T cell receptor beta chains below come from one sample, sequenced in a study of OX40 agonist ivuxolimab in advanced cancers. The repertoire was sequenced with immunoSEQ multiplex PCR; TCRdb's copy has only in-frame clones and lacks some. The sample holds about 160,000 clones, 94% seen once. This material consisted of CD4+ or CD8+ T cells sorted from blood, taken in a trial of the OX40 agonist ivuxolimab. These receptors originate from an adult with an advanced solid tumor such as melanoma, head and neck, liver or kidney cancer.

The rearrangement uses TRBV5-5 and TRBJ2-1; tentatively, D is TRBD1 or TRBD2 (7 bases each). This CDR3 has 15 amino acids. Trimming cost V 3 bases and J 3 bases, with 13 bases left between them. CDR1 and CDR2 (germline): SGHKS, YYEKEE (reference sequence). This CDR3 is CASSSTGRGYNEQFF. In nucleotides, the CDR3 is TGTGCCAGCAGCTCGACAGGGAGGGGCTACAATGAGCAGTTCTTC.

V gene TRBV11-3 combines with J gene TRBJ1-4, with 7 nucleotides matching TRBD1. Germline CDR1 and CDR2: SGHNT and YENEEA. The CDR3 has 15 amino acids. V lost 1 base to trimming and J lost 3 bases; unmatched junction nucleotides: 2. The CDR3 sequence: CASSLGGTANEKLFF. As DNA, the CDR3 is TGTGCCAGCAGCTTAGGTGGGACAGCTAATGAAAAACTGTTTTTT.

J is TRBJ1-3 and V is TRBV7-2; D is possibly TRBD1 (5 bases). Trimming took 7 bases from V and 3 from J, leaving 13 bases between them. Germline values: CDR1 SGHTA, CDR2 FQGNSA. This CDR3 has 14 residues. The CDR3 region is CASTPGGGGNTIYF. The CDR3 DNA follows: TGTGCCAGCACCCCGGGGGGAGGTGGAAACACCATATATTTT.

The V call is TRBV28, the J call TRBJ1-2; a possible D gene is TRBD1 (5 bases). The germline gives CDR1 MDHEN, CDR2 SYDVKM. The CDR3 has 15 residues. Between the trimmed V and J ends, which lost 3 bases and 0 bases, there was a span of 11 bases. Here the CDR3 reads CASSFRQYPNYGYTF. The CDR3 region has the DNA TGTGCCAGCAGTTTCAGACAGTACCCTAACTATGGCTACACCTTC.

The chain joins TRBV9 to TRBJ1-4; TRBD1 is a possible D gene (6 bases). V was cut by 5 bases and J by 5 bases, with 19 bases left in between. CDR1 and CDR2 (germline): SGDLS, YYNGEE. The CDR3 loop spans 16 amino acids. DNA for the CDR3: TGTGCCAGCAGTGCTACTTCAGGGAGGGGGAATGAAAAACTGTTTTTT. Translating it yields CASSATSGRGNEKLFF.

The chain combines TRBV29-1 with TRBJ2-2, with D unclear. Germline-derived CDR1 and CDR2 are SQVTM and ANQGSEA. The CDR3 sequence is 10 residues long. V gave up 3 bases and J gave up 7 bases, with 3 bases separating them. CDR3 loop: CSVEGGELFF. As DNA, the CDR3 is TGCAGCGTTGAGGGCGGGGAGCTGTTTTTT.

The chain uses TRBV7-2 and TRBJ2-3; 9 bases line up with TRBD1. This CDR3 has 14 amino acids. Per germline, CDR1 SGHTA and CDR2 FQGNSA. Trimming took 7 bases from V and 4 from J; bases not matched to a gene: 6. The CDR3 loop is CASTPGQGSDTQYF. CDR3 DNA: TGTGCCAGCACCCCGGGACAGGGCTCAGATACGCAGTATTTT.

V and J are TRBV6-5 and TRBJ1-2; 7 bases map to TRBD1. V lost 2 bases, J lost 4 bases, and 7 bases stayed unmatched. The CDR3 contains 15 residues. The germline V gene has CDR1 MNHEY and CDR2 SVGAGI. CDR3 in DNA: TGTGCCAGCAGTTACCTGACAGGGTCAGGCTATGGCTACACCTTC. It translates to CASSYLTGSGYGYTF.

This sequence joins TRBV6-6 and TRBJ2-5; TRBD1 matches 9 bases. The CDR3 totals 14 residues. V dropped 6 bases and J dropped 6; count of bases not matched to a gene: 8. From germline, CDR1 is MNHNY and CDR2 SVGAGI (reference sequence). The CDR3 region is CASSWDRAEQTQYF. The CDR3, as DNA: TGTGCCAGCAGCTGGGACAGGGCTGAACAGACCCAGTACTTC.

This chain links TRBV28 with TRBJ2-7; 10 bases align to TRBD2. Germline V gene lookup returns CDR1 MDHEN and CDR2 SYDVKM. J was trimmed by 4 bases and V by 0 bases; bases with no gene match: 6. The CDR3 consists of 16 residues. The CDR3 DNA sequence: TGTGCCAGCAGTTTATGGGGAGCTAGCGGGAGTTACGAGCAGTACTTC. Amino acids: CASSLWGASGSYEQYF. The full variable domain, completed using reference TRBV28 and TRBJ2-7, is DVKVTQSSRYLVKRTGEKVFLECVQDMDHENMFWYRQDPGLGLRLIYFSYDVKMKEKGDIPEGYSVSREKKERFSLILESASTNQTSMYLCASSLWGASGSYEQYFGPGTRLTVT.

The chain couples TRBV10-3 to TRBJ1-6; D is unclear. The V end was cut by 11 bases, the J end by 4 bases, with 12 bases between. This CDR3 spans 13 amino acids. Per the germline V gene, CDR1 is ENHRY and CDR2 is SYGVKD. For the CDR3, the DNA is TGTGCCGCAGCGACAATTTATAATTCACCCCTCCACTTT. It yields the protein CAAATIYNSPLHF.

For the CDR3, the DNA is TGTGCCAGCAGCCAAGTGCCAGGGGTTAATGAAAAACTGTTTTTT. Its translation: CASSQVPGVNEKLFF. V gene TRBV14 combines with J gene TRBJ1-4; D possibly corresponds to TRBD1 (6 bases). From germline, CDR1 is SGHDN and CDR2 FVKESK. The CDR3 has 15 residues. The V end lost 1 base, the J end lost 4 bases, and 10 bases lay between the germline ends.

This clone was detected a few times. V and J are TRBV18 and TRBJ1-5; no firm D call. The germline V and J ends were trimmed by 3 bases and 3 bases, with 3 bases remaining between them. Germline CDR1 KGHSH, CDR2 LQKENI. This CDR3 comprises 12 residues. The CDR3 sequence is CASSPLNQPQHF. The CDR3 DNA reads TGTGCCAGCTCACCGCTCAATCAGCCCCAGCATTTT. The entire variable domain, with the rest obtained from reference TRBV18 and TRBJ1-5, is as follows: NAGVMQNPRHLVRRRGQEARLRCSPMKGHSHVYWYRQLPEEGLKFMVYLQKENIIDESGMPKERFSAEFPKEGPSILRIQQVVRGDSAAYFCASSPLNQPQHFGDGTRLSIL.

The V gene is TRBV19, the J gene TRBJ1-5, with 9 bases matching TRBD1. With 7 bases clipped from V and 9 bases from J, the junction kept 13 bases outside the gene matches. Germline CDR1 and CDR2: LNHDA and SQIVND (reference sequence). This CDR3 has 15 amino acids. The CDR3 nucleotides read TGTGCCAGTAATACAGGGGGCGATCCCTTTTGGCCCCAGCATTTT. Protein sequence: CASNTGGDPFWPQHF.

This chain joins TRBV5-1 and TRBJ2-5, with D possibly TRBD2 on 6 matching bases. Germline V lookup: CDR1 SGHRS, CDR2 YFSETQ. Trimming removed 4 bases from V and 4 bases from J, with 17 bases in between. The CDR3 is 15 amino acids. CDR3 residues: CASSIQLGGSETQYF. The DNA for the CDR3 is TGCGCCAGCAGCATCCAGCTAGGAGGGTCAGAGACCCAGTACTTC. The full variable domain, its missing parts supplied by reference TRBV5-1 and TRBJ2-5, is KAGVTQTPRYLIKTRGQQVTLSCSPISGHRSVSWYQQTPGQGLQFLFEYFSETQRNKGNFPGRFSGRQFSNSRSEMNVSTLELGDSALYLCASSIQLGGSETQYFGPGTRLLVL.

The chain recombines TRBV6-6 with TRBJ2-5; D is unclear. Trimming removed 2 bases from V and 2 bases from J, with 9 bases in between. This CDR3 contains 14 residues. Germline assignment: CDR1 MNHNY and CDR2 SVGAGI (reference sequence). Written as DNA, the CDR3 is TGTGCCAGCAGTTACAGGGCGGAGCAAGAGACCCAGTACTTC. Encoded protein: CASSYRAEQETQYF.

The chain combines TRBV7-2 with TRBJ2-7; D is perhaps TRBD1 (6 bases). Germline V gene lookup returns CDR1 SGHTA and CDR2 FQGNSA. V gave up 5 bases and J gave up 3 bases, with 14 bases separating them. The CDR3 contains 14 residues. The CDR3 region has the DNA TGTGCCAGCAGCCCGGACACAGGGATCTACGAGCAGTACTTC. Residues: CASSPDTGIYEQYF.

The gene calls are TRBV5-6 and TRBJ2-3; D uncertain. V was clipped by 2 bases and J by 2 bases, with 9 bases between them. The germline V gene encodes CDR1 SGHDT and CDR2 YYEEEE. There are 14 residues in the CDR3. The CDR3 nucleotides are TGTGCCAGCAGCTTTTATTTTTCCACAGATACGCAGTATTTT. This encodes CASSFYFSTDTQYF.

This sequence joins TRBV19 and TRBJ1-1; unclear D gene. The V and J ends lost 3 bases and 7 bases respectively, with 6 bases between them. Looked up from germline, CDR1 is LNHDA and CDR2 is SQIVND (reference sequence). The CDR3 consists of 11 residues. Here the CDR3 reads CASSMGYEAFF. The CDR3 nucleotides read TGTGCCAGTAGTATGGGGTATGAAGCTTTCTTT.

This clone showed up just once. The rearrangement uses TRBV12-5 and TRBJ2-2, with 7 bases identical to TRBD1. J was trimmed by 5 bases and V by 0 bases; bases with no gene match: 6. The CDR3 has 16 amino acids. Germline CDR1 LGHNT, CDR2 FRNRAP. CDR3 amino acids: CASGLVVAGGTGELFF. Here the CDR3 DNA reads TGTGCTAGTGGTTTGGTAGTGGCAGGGGGTACCGGGGAGCTGTTTTTT.

The gene calls are TRBV30 and TRBJ1-4; possible D gene TRBD1, 6 bases. The V end lost 2 bases, the J end lost 7 bases, and 23 bases lay between the germline ends. The germline gives CDR1 GTSNPN, CDR2 SVGIG (reference sequence). This CDR3 has 17 residues. This chain's CDR3 is CAWSKGQPGRNGEKLFF. CDR3 in DNA: TGTGCCTGGAGTAAAGGACAGCCGGGAAGAAATGGTGAAAAACTGTTTTTT.

This clone was counted between two and nine times. The J gene is TRBJ2-5, the V gene TRBV6-1; the D is unclear. V was pared by 6 bases and J by 1 base, with 9 bases between. Looked up from germline, CDR1 is MNHNS and CDR2 is SASEGT. The CDR3 runs 13 residues. The DNA for the CDR3 is TGTGCCAGCAGCTTTAGCACCCAAGAGACCCAGTACTTC. Translation gives CASSFSTQETQYF.

The gene calls are TRBV9 and TRBJ1-2; possibly TRBD1 for D (6 bases). The CDR3 loop spans 16 amino acids. Trimming took 4 bases from V and 2 from J, leaving 18 bases between them. Germline CDR1 is SGDLS and CDR2 is YYNGEE. CDR3 sequence: CASSSSVGGWNYGYTF. DNA for the CDR3: TGTGCCAGCAGCTCAAGTGTGGGGGGCTGGAACTATGGCTACACCTTC. The whole variable domain, filled in from reference TRBV9 and TRBJ1-2, reads DSGVTQTPKHLITATGQRVTLRCSPRSGDLSVYWYQQSLDQGLQFLIQYYNGEERAKGNILERFSAQQFPDLHSELNLSSLELGDSALYFCASSSSVGGWNYGYTFGSGTRLTVV.

This chain connects TRBV9 to TRBJ1-4, with TRBD1 identical over 11 bases. Germline loops: CDR1 SGDLS, CDR2 YYNGEE. J was trimmed by 10 bases and V by 4 bases; bases with no gene match: 9. The length of the CDR3 is 15 residues. DNA for the CDR3: TGTGCCAGCAGCCCAACCCCGGGACAGGGGGGAAAACTGTTTTTT. Its translation is CASSPTPGQGGKLFF.

The chain combines TRBV2 with TRBJ2-7, with 11 bases identical to TRBD1. The CDR3 runs to 13 residues. The junction had 5 bases not matched to a gene; V was cut back by 7 bases and J by 6 bases. In germline, CDR1 is SNHLY, CDR2 FYNNEI. In DNA form, the CDR3 reads TGTGCCAGCACCCGGGACAGGGGGACCGAGCAGTACTTC. Its translation: CASTRDRGTEQYF.

The chain recombines TRBV4-3 with TRBJ2-1; either TRBD1 or TRBD2 may fit D (5 bases each). This CDR3 is 14 amino acids long. Germline CDR1 and CDR2: LGHNA and YSLEER. V was shortened by 3 bases and J by 10 bases, with 16 bases between the two germline ends. The CDR3 DNA sequence: TGCGCCAGCAGCCAGGCAACTCGGGGCGGGGAGCAGTTCTTC. It specifies CASSQATRGGEQFF.

The CDR3: CATITAYEQYF. The CDR3 bases are TGTGCCACCATTACGGCCTACGAGCAGTACTTC. The chain recombines TRBV6-5 with TRBJ2-7; unclear D gene. The CDR3 totals 11 residues. Germline V gene sequence: CDR1 MNHEY, CDR2 SVGAGI. The ends were cut back, 10 bases at V and 2 bases at J, with 9 bases in the middle.

The gene calls are TRBV7-9 and TRBJ2-7; D is unresolved. The CDR3 is made up of 14 amino acids. Trimming cost V 4 bases and J 3 bases, with 13 bases left between them. The germline V gene encodes CDR1 SEHNR and CDR2 FQNEAQ (reference sequence). CDR3 nucleotide sequence: TGTGCCAGCAGCTCCAACCAGCCGTACTACGAGCAGTACTTC. Encoded protein: CASSSNQPYYEQYF.